The entry below gives a single T cell receptor (beta chain) sequence along with its context. The antigen this receptor binds is unknown. Per-base quality was not reported, and no clone a single base away is much larger than it. The data stem from a study of molecular identifiers for immune sequencing clone quantification (dated by TCRdb to between 2017 and 2018). Background on the whole study: For a replicate experiment, RNA from roughly 20,000 or 100,000 naive CD8 T cells was divided into five aliquots, and four of the five aliquots were sequenced. This methods study benchmarked molecular-identifier clustering-based TCR repertoire sequencing (MIDCIRS) and TCR RNA copy counting, using CD8 T cells to do so. General conclusions and limits of the study: Highly expanded clone sizes could be underestimated if identical TCR molecules share a barcode. Modeling estimated 2.5 to 3.5 recovered TCR RNA copies per cell, compared with about 10 by digital PCR, which implies around 30% capture efficiency. When barcode sub-clustering was not used, chimeric consensus sequences inflated TCR diversity, with chimeras reaching as high as 47%. A single cell's worth of spiked-in Jurkat TCR RNA was reported detectable even among one million naive CD8 T cells. In CMV-specific effector cells, clones with more than 20 RNA copies contained over 97% of molecules, whereas in naive cells such clones contained under 1% of molecules. Naive libraries contained spiked-in Jurkat TCR RNA (around ten copies' worth), which is not part of the donor repertoire.

Libraries of naive CD8 T cells were generated from roughly 20,000 to 1,000,000 sorted cells, with 10%, 30% or 50% of the purified RNA used. Naive CD8 T cells, defined as CD8+CD4-CCR7+CD45RA+, were FACS-sorted into RLT Plus buffer on a BD FACSAria II. To test detection sensitivity, Jurkat RNA equal to around 11 TCR copies was added to samples of roughly 18,000-1,100,000 naive CD8 T cells. CD8 T cells were enriched using RosetteSep CD8+ T Cell Enrichment Cocktail and Ficoll-Paque, and the enriched cells then underwent ACK red cell lysis. Libraries came from PCR. Sequenced on a NextSeq 500. Bulk TCR libraries were prepared as previously described, using TCR primers listed in Table S5. The Qiagen AllPrep DNA/RNA kit was used to purify total RNA. Before analysis, reads from multiple sequencing runs of the same library were pooled. Regarding the original processing steps: Reads were retained only if the reads had an exact TCR constant sequence, and the retained reads were trimmed to 150 nt and grouped according to their 12-nt molecular barcodes. Reads within each barcode group were sub-clustered using a 15% Levenshtein threshold, and quality-weighted consensus sequences were constructed for each RNA molecule. Non-functional sequences were removed, as were lower-count sequences one edit away from another. Based on a fit of two negative binomial distributions, barcode sub-clusters having less than 20% of the maximum read count were discarded. TCRdb reprocessed the public reads (quality trimming at Q25 with fastp, clone calling with MiXCR) and kept in-frame beta chains. Merged by CDR3 protein, the rows form single entries marked with the most common genes and DNA. These V and J calls derive from TCRdb rather than the authors' analysis. This sample gives just over 95,000 distinct CDR3 sequences in total; 20% to 25% of them show up just once. 0.94% of the sample is held by the ten biggest clonotypes.

Looking up the germline V gene (reference sequence) yields CDR1 MNHNY and CDR2 SVGAGI. The germline ends are 12 bases apart after V is trimmed by 5 bases and J by 7 bases. From the cysteine through the phenylalanine, the CDR3 covers 13 amino acids. Of the read, only the CDR3 DNA is kept; its 39 bases are in frame from base 1. The receptor was isolated from a human donor in good health. Some libraries in this study had Jurkat cell RNA spiked in. The sample was naive CD8+ T cells from blood, with Jurkat cell RNA spiked in. Read against the paper, the sample's cell subset or site label means: FACS-sorted CD8+CD4-CCR7+CD45RA+ naive T cells. The rearranged chain carries TRBV6-6 and TRBJ2-1, with the D gene not confidently named. CDR3 sequence: CASSILDGNEQFF. The base sequence is TGTGCCAGCAGTATACTTGACGGTAATGAGCAGTTCTTC.